Sequencing of this TCR beta chain was carried out in a study of OX40 agonist ivuxolimab in advanced cancers. With regard to the full study: Ivuxolimab was an agonistic, fully human IgG2 monoclonal antibody directed against OX40 (CD134), a costimulatory receptor. The dose-escalation cohort was 82.7% male with a mean age of approximately 59 years, ranging from about 20 to 85. Of the roughly 50 dose-escalation patients, hepatocellular carcinoma was present in approximately 20, melanoma in around 15, renal cell carcinoma in 9 and head and neck cancer in 9. Intravenous ivuxolimab was administered to patients every 2 weeks at six dose levels: 0.01, 0.1, 0.3, 1.5, 3 and 10 mg/kg. Three dose-escalation patients achieved partial responses, one with hepatocellular carcinoma and two with cutaneous melanoma. The monotherapy dose-escalation portion (N ≈ 52 patients) of the phase I ivuxolimab trial is reported in the paper. Patients were allowed to have had prior anti-PD-1, anti-PD-L1 or anti-CTLA-4 therapy, and 30% to 50% of the dose-escalation patients had previously received checkpoint inhibitors. The purpose of peripheral TCRbeta sequencing was to test whether ivuxolimab changed TCR sequence diversity and led to clonal T-cell expansion.

Notes on this clone: Its antigen is unknown. Per-nucleotide qualities are absent, and no much larger clonotype sits a single base away.

Genomic DNA was isolated from the sorted cells so that the TCRbeta CDR3 region could be sequenced. The immunoSEQ Assay was used for sequencing of TCRbeta CDR3 regions. The immuneACCESS repertoire file appears here via TCRdb, limited to in-frame rearrangements. These files lack a portion of the clones; in checked studies, under half of the deficit traces to unresolved V genes, and the cause of the others is not known. The sample table contains fewer than 85,000 clones; only one count was recorded for 75% to 95% of them. The ten largest clones add up to 0.4% to 0.55% of the sample. Paper-wide results and their limitations: Which antigens the clonally expanded peripheral T cells were specific for was not determined. In partial responders in the 0.1-3.0 mg/kg groups, normalized peripheral clonal expansion was found to be among the lowest, especially among CD8+ T cells. Low levels of normalized T-cell clonal expansion were also shown by some nonresponding patients. After ivuxolimab, expanded clones were on average more numerous among CD8+ T cells than among CD4+ T cells. Clonal expansion of both CD4+ and CD8+ blood T cells was observed from baseline to week 6 at doses 0.1 to 3.0 mg/kg.

Patients with a history of autoimmune disease or receiving systemic immunosuppression were excluded from the trial. Peripheral blood for TCR sequencing was collected from all dose cohorts at baseline, on cycle 4 day 1, and on cycle 7 day 1. The samples were drawn from a first-in-human, open-label, multicenter phase I dose-escalation trial of ivuxolimab. Adults with locally advanced or metastatic head and neck squamous cell, hepatocellular, melanoma or renal cell carcinoma were enrolled in the trial. Before TCR sequencing, CD4+ and CD8+ T cells were separately sorted from peripheral blood. The CDR3 has 18 amino acids, counting the end cysteine and phenylalanine. The CDR3 DNA has 54 bases and is translated from base 1. Germline trimming: 2 bases from V, 1 base from J; junction bases outside gene matches: 10. CDR1 and CDR2 were assigned from the germline V gene as SGHDT and YYEEEE.

Sequencing was performed on CD4+ or CD8+ T cells sorted from blood, taken in a trial of the OX40 agonist ivuxolimab. In this chain, TRBV5-6 is recombined with TRBJ1-3, with 9 junctional bases fitting TRBD1. This clonotype was sampled from an adult with an advanced solid tumor such as melanoma, head and neck, liver or kidney cancer. CDR3 sequence: CASSFGTGSVFSGNTIYF. The nucleotide sequence is TGTGCCAGCAGCTTTGGGACAGGGTCGGTTTTTTCTGGAAACACCATATATTTT.